A single sample gave rise to the 26 T cell receptor beta chains below, sequenced in a study of cytomegalovirus exposure and HLA in healthy donors. Primers for the PCR totalled 60 Vbeta and 13 Jbeta. Sequencing was performed with immunoSEQ multiplex PCR; in TCRdb, only in-frame clones are kept and a portion is missing. The table records some 150,000 clones, more than 70% of them present only once. What was sequenced was PBMCs. These receptors came from a man aged 50 to 60 in good health and CMV-seropositive.

The chain combines TRBV2 with TRBJ2-3; 10 bases agree with TRBD2. This CDR3 spans 15 amino acids. Trimming cost V 8 bases and J 4 bases; bases outside gene matches: 9. Germline-derived CDR1 and CDR2 are SNHLY and FYNNEI. CDR3 coding DNA: TGTGCCAGCGATCTGGGAGCGGGGGGGCCAGATACGCAGTATTTT. It is translated as CASDLGAGGPDTQYF.

V is TRBV19 and J is TRBJ1-6, with D unresolved. Germline CDR1 LNHDA, CDR2 SQIVND (reference sequence). V was pared by 2 bases and J by 7 bases, with 15 bases between. The CDR3 length is 16 residues. CDR3 in DNA: TGTGCCAGTAGTATAACTGGCGAAAGGAGCAATTCACCCCTCCACTTT. Its protein product is CASSITGERSNSPLHF.

The chain combines TRBV4-1 with TRBJ2-1, with D maybe TRBD2 (6 bases). The CDR3 sequence is 16 residues long. The germline V and J ends were trimmed by 3 bases and 0 bases, with 12 bases remaining between them. Germline V gene lookup returns CDR1 MGHRA and CDR2 YSYEKL. CDR3 loop: CASSHSTSSSYNEQFF. CDR3 DNA: TGCGCCAGCAGCCATTCAACTAGCTCCTCCTACAATGAGCAGTTCTTC.

The V and J genes are TRBV6-6 and TRBJ1-1; possibly TRBD1 for D (6 bases). The V gene lost 5 bases and the J gene lost 0 bases, with 13 bases spanning the gap. CDR1 is MNHNY, CDR2 SVGAGI, per germline (reference sequence). This CDR3 spans 15 amino acids. CDR3 sequence reads: CASSPLRGMNTEAFF. For the CDR3, the DNA is TGTGCCAGCAGTCCCCTAAGGGGGATGAACACTGAAGCTTTCTTT.

The J gene is TRBJ1-6, the V gene TRBV7-2; 7 bases fit TRBD1. Germline trimming cut 4 bases from V and 7 bases from J; bases unmatched to any gene: 7. There are 15 residues in the CDR3. Germline V gene sequence: CDR1 SGHTA, CDR2 FQGNSA. The CDR3: CASSSRQGRNSPLHF. CDR3 nucleotides: TGTGCCAGCAGCTCAAGACAGGGTAGGAATTCACCCCTCCACTTT.

Points on this clone: Other DNA sequences in this specimen translate into the identical CDR3. The rearrangement links TRBV10-3 to TRBJ1-1, with D tentatively TRBD1 (6 bases). Germline V gives CDR1 ENHRY, CDR2 SYGVKD. CDR3 length: 13 residues. Trimming removed 6 bases at V and 2 bases at J, with 10 bases between. Here the CDR3 reads CAIRDSLNTEAFF. In DNA form, the CDR3 reads TGTGCCATCAGGGACAGCCTCAACACTGAAGCTTTCTTT.

The V and J genes are TRBV9 and TRBJ2-7; D is unresolved. The germline V gene has CDR1 SGDLS and CDR2 YYNGEE. The CDR3 has 14 amino acids. Trimming removed 2 bases at V and 4 bases at J, with 13 bases between. The CDR3: CASSVTLQPYEQYF. The CDR3 DNA sequence: TGTGCCAGCAGCGTGACCCTACAGCCGTACGAGCAGTACTTC.

The V gene is TRBV7-8, the J gene TRBJ1-1; TRBD1 aligns across 7 bases. This CDR3 comprises 14 residues. In germline, CDR1 is SGHVS, CDR2 FQNEAQ. J lost 5 bases, V lost 4 bases, and 7 bases had no gene match. CDR3 loop: CASSSITGVTEAFF. CDR3 nucleotide sequence: TGTGCCAGCAGCTCTATTACAGGGGTTACTGAAGCTTTCTTT.

The rearrangement joins TRBV6-1 to TRBJ1-1; D is unclear. Germline V gene sequence: CDR1 MNHNS, CDR2 SASEGT. Trimming cost V 2 bases and J 6 bases, with 7 bases left between them. There are 12 residues in the CDR3. The DNA for the CDR3 is TGTGCCAGCAGTGAATCTCGCGCTGAAGCTTTCTTT. Translation gives CASSESRAEAFF.

Here the CDR3 reads CASSQGLEETQYF. CDR3 nucleotides: TGCGCCAGCAGCCAAGGACTAGAAGAGACCCAGTACTTC. V and J are TRBV4-3 and TRBJ2-7; possibly TRBD2 for D (6 bases). The J call is doubtful: the DNA matches TRBJ2-5 better. The CDR3 length is 13 residues. Germline V lookup: CDR1 LGHNA, CDR2 YSLEER.

The genes are TRBV19 and TRBJ2-7, with 7 bases that match TRBD1. CDR1 and CDR2 from the germline V gene are LNHDA and SQIVND (reference sequence). CDR3 length equals 14 residues. J lost 2 bases, V lost 3 bases, and 4 bases had no gene match. DNA of the CDR3: TGTGCCAGTAGTATCGGGGACAGACCCTACGAGCAGTACTTC. This translates into CASSIGDRPYEQYF.

The rearrangement uses TRBV7-8 and TRBJ1-2; D gene uncertain. V was cut by 4 bases and J by 8 bases, with 14 bases left in between. The CDR3 contains 13 residues. Germline CDR1 SGHVS, CDR2 FQNEAQ. CDR3 in DNA: TGTGCCAGCAGCTCATCAGCGTCTAGGGGCTACACCTTC. This codes for CASSSSASRGYTF.

The genes are TRBV29-1 and TRBJ1-2, with D possibly matching TRBD1 (6 bases). The germline CDR1 and CDR2 sequences are SQVTM and ANQGSEA. The V end was cut by 5 bases, the J end by 0 bases, with 10 bases between. The CDR3 runs to 13 residues. The CDR3 reads CSVSTGTNYGYTF. The CDR3, as DNA: TGCAGCGTTTCCACAGGGACTAACTATGGCTACACCTTC.

A few counts support this clone. CDR3 protein: CATGLEAGVSQPQHF. The CDR3 DNA is TGTGCCACCGGGTTGGAGGCGGGGGTGAGTCAGCCCCAGCATTTT. J is TRBJ1-5 and V is TRBV15; TRBD1 might be the D (5 bases). V lost 8 bases and J 6 bases, leaving 20 bases between the germline ends. Germline V gene lookup returns CDR1 LNHNV and CDR2 YYDKDF (reference sequence). The CDR3 contains 15 residues.

The chain links TRBV11-3 to TRBJ2-4, with D perhaps TRBD2 (5 bases). Trimming took 8 bases from V and 4 from J, leaving 6 bases between them. Germline V gives CDR1 SGHNT, CDR2 YENEEA. The CDR3 spans 11 residues. CDR3 loop: CASGGKNIQYF. The CDR3 nucleotides read TGTGCCAGCGGCGGGAAAAACATTCAGTACTTC. The full variable domain, in which reference TRBV11-3 and TRBJ2-4 provide the parts outside the CDR3, is EAGVVQSPRYKIIEKKQPVAFWCNPISGHNTLYWYLQNLGQGPELLIRYENEEAVDDSQLPKDRFSAERLKGVDSTLKIQPAELGDSAVYLCASGGKNIQYFGAGTRLSVL.

This clone showed up just a few times. This sequence joins TRBV11-3 and TRBJ1-1; D is possibly TRBD1 (5 bases). Germline-derived CDR1 and CDR2 are SGHNT and YENEEA. Trimming took off 7 bases at V and 0 bases at J, with 12 bases between the two ends. This CDR3 is built from 14 residues. Here the CDR3 DNA reads TGTGCCAGCACCTCGACAGCGTTGAACACTGAAGCTTTCTTT. It yields the protein CASTSTALNTEAFF.

This sequence joins TRBV6-1 and TRBJ2-3, with D unclear. The CDR3 has 14 residues. V was shortened by 6 bases and J by 1 base, with 11 bases between the two germline ends. CDR1 and CDR2 (germline): MNHNS, SASEGT. CDR3 in DNA: TGTGCCAGCAGCCCTGCTAGGCGCACAGATACGCAGTATTTT. Translated: CASSPARRTDTQYF.

CDR3 amino acids: CASSLSLAMNTEAFF. The CDR3 DNA reads as TGTGCCAGCAGCTTGTCCTTAGCTATGAACACTGAAGCTTTCTTT. V and J are TRBV5-4 and TRBJ1-1; D remains unclear. CDR1 and CDR2 (germline): SGHNT, YYREEE (reference sequence). The CDR3 length is 15 residues. V was shortened by 1 base and J by 0 bases, with 10 bases between the two germline ends.

This clone has a single count. The chain joins TRBV29-1 to TRBJ1-2; D gene ambiguous. CDR3 length: 11 amino acids. CDR1 is SQVTM, CDR2 ANQGSEA, per germline. The germline V and J ends were trimmed by 5 bases and 4 bases, with 8 bases remaining between them. The DNA for the CDR3 is TGCAGCGTTCGAGTCCTCTATGGCTACACCTTC. As protein: CSVRVLYGYTF.

This clone was seen only a few times. Other nucleotide sequences from this sample produce the same CDR3. The chain carries TRBV7-6 and TRBJ1-1; D remains unclear. The CDR3 contains 13 residues. Between the trimmed V and J ends, which lost 5 bases and 0 bases, there was a span of 7 bases. Germline lookup yields CDR1 SGHVS and CDR2 FNYEAQ. The CDR3 DNA reads TGTGCCAGCAGCCGCACAGTGAACACTGAAGCTTTCTTT. It translates to CASSRTVNTEAFF.

The chain carries TRBV5-1 and TRBJ2-1; 7 bases line up with TRBD2. Germline V gives CDR1 SGHRS, CDR2 YFSETQ. V shed 0 bases and J 10 bases; nucleotides not matched to a gene: 7. This CDR3 region has 14 residues. CDR3 in amino acids: CASSLVVGGVEQFF. In DNA form, the CDR3 reads TGCGCCAGCAGCTTGGTGGTGGGGGGGGTAGAGCAGTTCTTC.

V and J are TRBV18 and TRBJ2-3; 9 nucleotides line up with TRBD2. The CDR3 runs to 15 residues. The ends lost 3 bases at V and 5 bases at J; junction bases unmatched: 6. The germline CDR1 and CDR2 sequences are KGHSH and LQKENI. The CDR3 spells CASSPRTSEKDTQYF. Here the CDR3 DNA reads TGTGCCAGCTCACCCCGGACTAGCGAGAAAGATACGCAGTATTTT.

The chain joins TRBV4-2 to TRBJ2-1, with a tentative D call TRBD2 (5 bases). Trimming cost V 0 bases and J 0 bases, with 9 bases left between them. Looked up from germline, CDR1 is LGHNA and CDR2 is YNFKEQ. CDR3 length equals 16 residues. CDR3: CASSQEAASSYNEQFF. For the CDR3, the DNA is TGTGCCAGCAGCCAAGAAGCGGCAAGCTCCTACAATGAGCAGTTCTTC.

The rearrangement uses TRBV6-1 and TRBJ2-5; the D gene is possibly TRBD1 (6 bases). The end of the DNA is better explained by TRBJ2-7, so the J call may be wrong. The CDR3 spans 15 residues. Germline CDR1 is MNHNS and CDR2 is SASEGT. This CDR3 reads CASSDPGTPAYEQYF. CDR3 nucleotides: TGTGCCAGCAGTGATCCCGGGACACCAGCCTACGAGCAGTACTTC.

This rearrangement joins TRBV5-1 to TRBJ1-6; 9 bases line up with TRBD1. The trim removed 1 base at V and 5 bases at J, leaving 4 bases unmatched. CDR1 SGHRS and CDR2 YFSETQ come from the germline V gene. The CDR3 is 16 amino acids. The CDR3 DNA reads TGCGCCAGCAGCTTGCCTGGGACAGGGAATAATTCACCCCTCCACTTT. Its translation is CASSLPGTGNNSPLHF.

The chain joins TRBV6-5 to TRBJ1-3, with D perhaps TRBD1 (5 bases). V lost 2 bases and J lost 0, with 11 bases in between. CDR3 length: 16 residues. CDR1 is MNHEY and CDR2 is SVGAGI in the germline V gene. The CDR3 sequence is CASSYDPGHSGNTIYF. The CDR3, as DNA: TGTGCCAGCAGTTACGACCCAGGACACTCTGGAAACACCATATATTTT.